This T cell receptor (beta chain) originates from a study of cytomegalovirus exposure and HLA in healthy donors. PCR was performed using 60 Vbeta and 13 Jbeta primers. The method was immunoSEQ multiplex PCR; TCRdb's version includes in-frame clones alone and lacks a portion of them. Altogether about 120,000 clones are present, approximately 80% being singletons, with the ten largest covering about 3%. The CDR3 length is 15 residues. With 6 bases removed from V and 4 bases from J, the gap between germline ends came to 17 bases. CDR1 is MNHEY and CDR2 is SVGAGI in the germline V gene. The chain is built from TRBV6-5 and TRBJ2-3; D perhaps matches TRBD2 (7 bases). Material: PBMCs. This clonotype was obtained from a woman aged 40 to 50 in good health and CMV-seropositive. The CDR3, as DNA: TGTGCCAGCAGAACCGCGGGGGCATGGGCAGATACGCAGTATTTT. Its protein product is CASRTAGAWADTQYF.